One and the same sample provided the 11 T cell receptor beta chains below, sequenced in a study of blood T cell repertoires in COVID-19. Measured with immunoSEQ multiplex PCR; TCRdb has only the in-frame clones, and not every one. Of around 240,000 clones listed, roughly 81% are singletons. What was sequenced was peripheral blood. These receptors were collected from a man in his forties or fifties with acute or convalescent COVID-19.

V is TRBV30 and J is TRBJ1-6; D is perhaps TRBD1 (6 bases). CDR1 is GTSNPN, CDR2 SVGIG, per germline (reference sequence). The CDR3 length is 13 residues. Trimming took 1 base from V and 13 from J, leaving 14 bases between them. As DNA, the CDR3 is TGTGCCTGGAGTGAACCAGGGGCGAGGCCCCTCCACTTT. It yields the protein CAWSEPGARPLHF.

The rearrangement links TRBV2 to TRBJ1-1; TRBD1 might be the D (6 bases). The CDR3 extends over 13 amino acids. Per germline, CDR1 SNHLY and CDR2 FYNNEI. Between the trimmed V and J ends, which lost 7 bases and 3 bases, there was a span of 12 bases. CDR3 bases: TGTGCCAGCATATCCCCAGGGGACACTGAAGCTTTCTTT. It codes for CASISPGDTEAFF.

This clone was observed a single time. The gene calls are TRBV29-1 and TRBJ1-1; perhaps TRBD1 as D (5 bases). The CDR3 length is 12 residues. Trimming removed 4 bases from V and 4 bases from J, with 10 bases in between. Germline loops: CDR1 SQVTM, CDR2 ANQGSEA. Written as DNA, the CDR3 is TGCAGCGTTGCACCCCAGGGCACTGAAGCTTTCTTT. Protein: CSVAPQGTEAFF.

The rearrangement uses TRBV7-6 and TRBJ2-7; the D gene is possibly TRBD1 (6 bases). The CDR3 consists of 14 residues. Germline CDR1 SGHVS, CDR2 FNYEAQ. The V and J ends lost 2 bases and 6 bases respectively, with 14 bases between them. Here the CDR3 reads CASSLSDSSGEQYF. In nucleotides, the CDR3 is TGTGCCAGCAGCTTATCGGACAGTTCTGGCGAGCAGTACTTC.

This clone was detected only once. The CDR3 region has the DNA TGTGCCAGCAGCTTGGACAGGGGGAACACTGAAGCTTTCTTT. It encodes CASSLDRGNTEAFF. The V gene is TRBV7-3, the J gene TRBJ1-1; 9 bases map to TRBD1. This CDR3 comprises 14 residues. CDR1 and CDR2 from the germline V gene are SGHTA and FQGTGA. Trimming took 3 bases from V and 1 from J; bases not matched to a gene: 0.

This chain joins TRBV28 and TRBJ1-2, with D tentatively TRBD1 (6 bases). Germline CDR1 is MDHEN and CDR2 is SYDVKM. The V and J ends lost 8 bases and 2 bases respectively, with 15 bases between them. The CDR3 runs 14 residues. CDR3 DNA: TGTGCCAGCGGAGGGGGGGCCGGGAACTATGGCTACACCTTC. Protein product: CASGGGAGNYGYTF.

V usage is TRBV5-1 and J usage is TRBJ2-7, with 7 bases matching TRBD1. From germline, CDR1 is SGHRS and CDR2 YFSETQ. J was trimmed by 7 bases and V by 2 bases; bases with no gene match: 6. This CDR3 spans 13 amino acids. The CDR3: CASSLEGAKEQYF. DNA of the CDR3: TGCGCCAGCAGCTTAGAGGGGGCTAAGGAGCAGTACTTC.

For the CDR3, the DNA is TGTGCCAGCAGGGCAACAGGGGAAGCTTTCTTT. Translation: CASRATGEAFF. The chain links TRBV2 to TRBJ1-1, with a weak D call TRBD1 (6 bases). Germline CDR1 is SNHLY and CDR2 is FYNNEI. The CDR3 spans 11 residues. V lost 6 bases and J lost 8, with 10 bases in between.

The genes are TRBV15 and TRBJ2-7, with a weak D call TRBD2 (6 bases). This CDR3 region has 17 residues. Germline values: CDR1 LNHNV, CDR2 YYDKDF (reference sequence). V gave up 0 bases and J gave up 2 bases, with 17 bases separating them. CDR3 sequence (DNA): TGTGCCACCAGCAGAGAACTTTTAGGGCCGGGAGCCTACGAGCAGTACTTC. It translates to CATSRELLGPGAYEQYF.

The chain carries TRBV6-2 or TRBV6-3 and TRBJ1-1; 9 nucleotides line up with TRBD1. CDR1 is MNHEY and CDR2 is SVGEGT in the germline V gene. With V trimmed by 2 bases and J by 10 bases, 14 bases remained unmatched. The CDR3 has 16 residues. CDR3 in amino acids: CASSYDRDRVELGAFF. The CDR3 DNA sequence: TGTGCCAGCAGTTACGATAGGGACAGGGTGGAACTGGGAGCTTTCTTT.

The chain is built from TRBV24-1 and TRBJ2-3, with 10 bases aligning to TRBD1. The germline V gene encodes CDR1 KGHDR and CDR2 SFDVKD. The CDR3 covers 16 residues. With V trimmed by 3 bases and J by 5 bases, 7 bases remained unmatched. CDR3 amino acids: CATSDAGTGAGDTQYF. The DNA of the CDR3 is TGTGCCACCAGTGATGCCGGGACAGGGGCAGGAGATACGCAGTATTTT.